This T cell receptor beta chain was documented in a study of blood T cell dynamics during melanoma immunotherapy. Study context: Metastatic melanoma patients received first-line pembrolizumab or nivolumab plus ipilimumab.

The time point is: pre-treatment baseline. Deletions cut 1 base from V and 4 bases from J, with 11 bases between. This CDR3 has 14 amino acids. CDR1 SGHRS and CDR2 YFSETQ come from the germline V gene. DNA loading was fixed at roughly 360 ng for all bulk PBMC samples. This table comes from immunoSEQ multiplex PCR, and its TCRdb copy is limited to in-frame clones, with some not included. The table shows some 9,800 clones, with 85% to 90% occurring only once. Sequences were derived from blood, sampled from a patient treated with checkpoint blockade. The chain links TRBV5-1 to TRBJ1-1; D perhaps matches TRBD1 (6 bases). This receptor was obtained from a human donor with melanoma. The CDR3 nucleotides are TGCGCCAGCAGCTTGTTCGGGGGCGGCACTGAAGCTTTCTTT. Translation: CASSLFGGGTEAFF.